The rows below give T cell receptor beta chains drawn from one sample of a study of CD8 T cells in Susac syndrome. TCRdb re-derived calls from the immunoSEQ multiplex PCR reads in MiXCR, one entry per CDR3 protein. The sample shows under 200,000 distinct CDR3 sequences, approximately 95% of them seen only once. Sample: CD8+ T cells from PBMCs. These receptors originate from a human donor with multiple sclerosis. Both conserved end residues are part of each CDR3. D genes are given only for firm matches. Size is omitted from some rows. Given values are once, few, many or a class for expanded clones.

cdr3_aa cdr3_nt j_call d_call v_call clone_size
CASSSGTAAWNTEAFF TGTGCCAGCAGCTCCGGGACCGCGGCCTGGAACACTGAAGCTTTCTTT TRBJ1-1 - TRBV27 -
CASSLSTGLAKNIQYF TGTGCCAGCAGCTTATCAACAGGATTAGCCAAAAACATTCAGTACTTC TRBJ2-4 - TRBV7-9 -
CAWSENWSGTEAFF TGTGCCTGGAGTGAAAACTGGTCGGGCACTGAAGCTTTCTTT TRBJ1-1 - TRBV30 -
CSPGLAGYPSEQYF TGCAGCCCCGGACTAGCGGGATACCCGAGCGAGCAGTACTTC TRBJ2-7 TRBD2 TRBV20-1 once
CASSLGALSGGSGKFYEQYF TGTGCCAGCAGCCTGGGGGCCCTCTCAGGCGGTAGCGGGAAATTCTACGAGCAGTACTTC TRBJ2-7 TRBD2 TRBV13 -
CASSQGQAKMNTEAFF TGTGCCAGCAGCCAAGGACAGGCGAAAATGAACACTGAAGCTTTCTTT TRBJ1-1 - TRBV3-1 -
CSVGRFNTEAFF TGCAGCGTGGGACGGTTTAACACTGAAGCTTTCTTT TRBJ1-1 - TRBV29-1 -
CASSSDSRYLNTEAFF TGTGCCAGCAGCTCGGACAGCAGATACCTGAACACTGAAGCTTTCTTT TRBJ1-1 - TRBV7-6 -
CASSSLAGLLKTQYF TGTGCCAGCTCATCTCTAGCGGGGCTTTTGAAGACCCAGTACTTC TRBJ2-5 TRBD2 TRBV18 few
CSVGDRGETQYF TGCAGCGTTGGTGACAGGGGAGAGACCCAGTACTTC TRBJ2-5 TRBD1 TRBV29-1 -
CAISESNPITGYTF TGTGCCATCAGTGAGTCCAACCCTATCACTGGCTACACCTTC TRBJ1-2 - TRBV10-3 -
CASSFAVAGGDLNYGYTF TGTGCCAGCAGTTTCGCGGTGGCAGGGGGTGACCTCAACTATGGCTACACCTTC TRBJ1-2 TRBD1 TRBV28 -
CASTLLGYGYTF TGTGCCAGCACTTTACTGGGCTATGGCTACACCTTC TRBJ1-2 - TRBV6-6 -
CASSGQGKTEAFF TGTGCCAGCAGTGGACAGGGAAAAACTGAAGCTTTCTTT TRBJ1-1 TRBD1 TRBV9 -
CASSPRLAGGGEQYF TGTGCCAGCAGCCCTCGACTAGCGGGAGGGGGGGAGCAGTACTTC TRBJ2-7 TRBD2 TRBV9 -
CASSQSGSEGYEQYF TGTGCCAGCAGCCAGAGCGGGAGTGAGGGGTACGAGCAGTACTTC TRBJ2-7 TRBD2 TRBV11-2 -
CASSTQRTGAHTEAFF TGTGCCAGCAGCACCCAGCGCACAGGGGCCCACACTGAAGCTTTCTTT TRBJ1-1 TRBD1 TRBV9 -
CASSQDKHLGGWSDEQYF TGTGCCAGCAGCCAAGATAAACACTTGGGAGGGTGGTCAGACGAGCAGTACTTC TRBJ2-7 TRBD2 TRBV3-1 -
CASSSISGTGEYF TGTGCCAGCAGTTCTATATCCGGGACAGGTGAATACTTC TRBJ2-7 TRBD1 TRBV27 -
CASSYTVSGGDTEAFF TGTGCCAGCAGCTATACCGTTTCAGGGGGGGACACTGAAGCTTTCTTT TRBJ1-1 TRBD1 TRBV12-3/TRBV12-4 -
CASSPRQGERAGELFF TGTGCCAGCAGTCCGCGACAGGGCGAAAGGGCCGGGGAGCTGTTTTTT TRBJ2-2 TRBD1 TRBV6-1 -
CASSLAVMNTEAFF TGCGCCAGCAGCTTGGCAGTCATGAACACTGAAGCTTTCTTT TRBJ1-1 - TRBV5-1 -
CASSLYGTSSDTQYF TGTGCCAGCAGCTTATACGGGACTAGCTCAGATACGCAGTATTTT TRBJ2-3 TRBD2 TRBV7-2 -
CSAYTWGHQPQHF TGCAGTGCTTATACTTGGGGGCATCAGCCCCAGCATTTT TRBJ1-5 - TRBV20-1 -
CATSRQQKGTGELFF TGTGCCACCAGCAGGCAACAAAAGGGTACCGGGGAGCTGTTTTTT TRBJ2-2 - TRBV15 -
CASGTGNQPQHF TGTGCCAGCGGGACAGGCAATCAGCCCCAGCATTTT TRBJ1-5 TRBD1 TRBV7-9 -
CSASRTVSYEQYF TGCAGTGCTAGTAGGACGGTCTCCTACGAGCAGTACTTC TRBJ2-7 - TRBV20-1 -
CASSLDLLEQPQHF TGTGCCAGCAGTCTCGACCTTTTAGAGCAGCCCCAGCATTTT TRBJ1-5 - TRBV28 -
CSSAGGPVYTDTQYF TGCAGTAGTGCGGGGGGGCCAGTGTACACAGATACGCAGTATTTT TRBJ2-3 TRBD2 TRBV20-1 -
CASSHSGGRYYTDTQYF TGTGCCAGCAGCCATAGCGGAGGGCGTTACTACACAGATACGCAGTATTTT TRBJ2-3 - TRBV4-1 -